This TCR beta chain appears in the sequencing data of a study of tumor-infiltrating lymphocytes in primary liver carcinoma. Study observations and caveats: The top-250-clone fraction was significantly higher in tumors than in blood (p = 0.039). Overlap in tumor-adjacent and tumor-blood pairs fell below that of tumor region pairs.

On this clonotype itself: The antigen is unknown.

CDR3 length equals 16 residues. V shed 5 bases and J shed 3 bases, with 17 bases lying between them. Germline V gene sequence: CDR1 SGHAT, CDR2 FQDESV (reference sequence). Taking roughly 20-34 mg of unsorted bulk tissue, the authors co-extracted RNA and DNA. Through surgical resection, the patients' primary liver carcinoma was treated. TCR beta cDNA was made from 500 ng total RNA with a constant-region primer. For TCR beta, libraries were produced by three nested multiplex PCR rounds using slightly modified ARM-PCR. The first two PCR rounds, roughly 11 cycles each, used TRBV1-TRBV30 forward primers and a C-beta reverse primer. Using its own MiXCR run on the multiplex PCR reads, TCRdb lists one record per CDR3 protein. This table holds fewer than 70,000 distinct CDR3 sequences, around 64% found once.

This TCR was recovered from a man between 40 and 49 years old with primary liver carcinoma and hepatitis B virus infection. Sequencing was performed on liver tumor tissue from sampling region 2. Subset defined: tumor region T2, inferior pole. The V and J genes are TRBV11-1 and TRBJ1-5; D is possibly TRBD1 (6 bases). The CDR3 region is CASSPISTGLNQPQHF. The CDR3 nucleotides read TGTGCCAGCAGCCCAATCTCGACAGGACTCAATCAGCCCCAGCATTTT.